The TCR beta chain under discussion was sequenced for a study of a mutant IDH1 vaccine in newly diagnosed glioma. Libraries were prepared by immunoSEQ multiplex PCR; TCRdb keeps only in-frame clonotypes and omits some of them. The sample lists about 92,000 clones, roughly 85% occurring once. Germline CDR1 and CDR2: SGHDT and YYEEEE. This CDR3 is built from 15 residues. V lost 2 bases, J lost 0 bases, and 9 bases lay in between. Indicated time point: baseline, week 1 (first vaccination visit). As for treatment: pre-vaccination baseline after standard-of-care therapy. The sequence derives from a woman aged 50 to 60 with glioma. The material sequenced was PBMCs, taken from a glioma patient treated with radiotherapy, temozolomide or both. This rearrangement joins TRBV5-6 to TRBJ1-3; D remains unclear. The CDR3 loop is CASSFRERSGNTIYF. DNA for the CDR3: TGTGCCAGCAGCTTCAGAGAGCGCTCTGGAAACACCATATATTTT.